This TCR beta chain derives from a study of blood T cell repertoires in COVID-19. Study summary: Spain, Italy and the United States supplied samples that represented acute and convalescent COVID-19.

Study processing details: Scientists estimated how many nucleated cells there were by amplifying reference gene primers. Generated by immunoSEQ multiplex PCR, the TCRdb table keeps only in-frame clones and is missing some. V, J and clone size reflect that table, while D and trimming were determined from the DNA. The sample holds 50,000 or so clones, roughly 90% seen once. CDR3 size: 15 residues. V was clipped by 6 bases and J by 4 bases, with 18 bases between them. Germline V gene sequence: CDR1 SGHDN, CDR2 FVKESK. This clone was detected once. The sequenced sample consisted of peripheral blood. The rearrangement joins TRBV14 to TRBJ1-1; D is uncertain. The TCR comes from a human donor with active COVID-19. The donor label of this sample is uncertain. CDR3 sequence: CASSQASVGVTEAFF. The CDR3 DNA follows: TGTGCCAGCAGTCAGGCTTCGGTTGGCGTCACTGAAGCTTTCTTT. The full variable domain, in which reference TRBV14 and TRBJ1-1 provide the parts outside the CDR3, is EAGVTQFPSHSVIEKGQTVTLRCDPISGHDNLYWYRRVMGKEIKFLLHFVKESKQDESGMPNNRFLAERTGGTYSTLKVQPAELEDSGVYFCASSQASVGVTEAFFGQGTRLTVV.